A selection of T cell receptor beta chains follows, all from one sample in a study of blood T cell repertoires in COVID-19. Sequencing used immunoSEQ multiplex PCR; TCRdb keeps in-frame clones, though not all of them. Altogether about 210,000 clones are present, 84% being singletons, with the ten largest covering 6% to 8.5%. Sequenced material: peripheral blood. The receptors stem from a woman aged 45 to 65 with active or convalescent COVID-19. Each CDR3 is given with its conserved first and last residue. D genes are given only for firm matches. For some rows the clone size is stated as once, few or many, or as a class when expanded; others skip it.

D gene: NA
J gene: TRBJ1-6
V gene: TRBV5-1
clone size: NA
CDR3 protein: CASSLEVAGGNSPLHF
CDR3 DNA: TGCGCCAGCAGCTTGGAGGTTGCGGGCGGCAATTCACCCCTCCACTTT

D gene: NA
J gene: TRBJ1-1
V gene: TRBV7-9
clone size: many
CDR3 protein: CASSFGTEAFF
CDR3 DNA: TGTGCCAGCAGTTTCGGCACTGAAGCTTTCTTT

D gene: NA
J gene: TRBJ1-1
V gene: TRBV10-2
clone size: once
CDR3 protein: CASGREPMNTEAFF
CDR3 DNA: TGCGCCAGCGGGAGAGAACCTATGAACACTGAAGCTTTCTTT

D gene: NA
J gene: TRBJ1-5
V gene: TRBV5-1
clone size: NA
CDR3 protein: CASSPEPTQPQHF
CDR3 DNA: TGCGCCAGCAGCCCCGAACCTACCCAGCCCCAGCATTTT

D gene: TRBD2
J gene: TRBJ2-5
V gene: TRBV27
clone size: NA
CDR3 protein: CASSLFGGETQYF
CDR3 DNA: TGTGCCAGCAGTTTATTCGGGGGGGAGACCCAGTACTTC

D gene: NA
J gene: TRBJ2-3
V gene: TRBV19
clone size: NA
CDR3 protein: CASTSVKAGGRDTQYF
CDR3 DNA: TGTGCCAGTACCTCCGTAAAGGCAGGAGGCAGGGATACGCAGTATTTT

D gene: NA
J gene: TRBJ1-6
V gene: TRBV7-6
clone size: NA
CDR3 protein: CASSLGIQGSSPLHF
CDR3 DNA: TGTGCCAGCAGCTTAGGGATACAGGGTAGTTCACCCCTCCACTTT

D gene: NA
J gene: TRBJ1-3
V gene: TRBV11-2
clone size: NA
CDR3 protein: CASSLGALSSGNTIYF
CDR3 DNA: TGTGCCAGCAGCTTAGGGGCCCTCAGCTCTGGAAACACCATATATTTT

D gene: NA
J gene: TRBJ1-3
V gene: TRBV28
clone size: NA
CDR3 protein: CASCILRGSGNTIYF
CDR3 DNA: TGTGCCAGCTGCATTCTACGAGGTTCTGGAAACACCATATATTTT

D gene: TRBD2
J gene: TRBJ2-7
V gene: TRBV5-6
clone size: NA
CDR3 protein: CASSFIIPSGRLEQYF
CDR3 DNA: TGTGCCAGCAGCTTTATCATTCCCAGCGGGAGGCTCGAGCAGTACTTC

D gene: NA
J gene: TRBJ1-1
V gene: TRBV7-9
clone size: once
CDR3 protein: CASSLGTGNRAFF
CDR3 DNA: TGTGCCAGCAGCTTAGGTACAGGGAATCGAGCTTTCTTT

D gene: NA
J gene: TRBJ1-6
V gene: TRBV7-9
clone size: NA
CDR3 protein: CASNRGVGPSPLHF
CDR3 DNA: TGTGCCAGCAACCGCGGAGTGGGGCCTTCACCCCTCCACTTT

D gene: TRBD2
J gene: TRBJ2-2
V gene: TRBV28
clone size: once
CDR3 protein: CASRPWTLAGGPGTGELFF
CDR3 DNA: TGTGCCAGCAGACCCTGGACGCTAGCGGGAGGGCCGGGCACCGGGGAGCTGTTTTTT

D gene: TRBD1
J gene: TRBJ2-5
V gene: TRBV19
clone size: NA
CDR3 protein: CASMGGQGMTETQYF
CDR3 DNA: TGTGCCAGCATGGGAGGACAGGGGATGACAGAGACCCAGTACTTC

D gene: TRBD1
J gene: TRBJ2-6
V gene: TRBV9
clone size: NA
CDR3 protein: CASSANSGTDHSGANVLTF
CDR3 DNA: TGTGCCAGCAGCGCCAACTCCGGGACAGATCACTCTGGGGCCAACGTCCTGACTTTC

D gene: NA
J gene: TRBJ1-5
V gene: TRBV2
clone size: NA
CDR3 protein: CASSERSSNQPQHF
CDR3 DNA: TGTGCCAGCAGTGAGAGGTCTAGCAATCAGCCCCAGCATTTT

D gene: NA
J gene: TRBJ1-5
V gene: TRBV12-3/TRBV12-4
clone size: once
CDR3 protein: CASSFEGTPQHF
CDR3 DNA: TGTGCCAGCAGTTTCGAGGGAACGCCCCAGCATTTT

D gene: NA
J gene: TRBJ2-3
V gene: TRBV7-7
clone size: NA
CDR3 protein: CASSPSYAGDTQYF
CDR3 DNA: TGTGCCAGCAGCCCGTCGTACGCGGGTGATACGCAGTATTTT

D gene: NA
J gene: TRBJ1-5
V gene: TRBV28
clone size: NA
CDR3 protein: CASSLFGTPQPQHF
CDR3 DNA: TGTGCCAGCAGTTTATTCGGTACCCCCCAGCCCCAGCATTTT

D gene: NA
J gene: TRBJ2-2
V gene: TRBV13
clone size: NA
CDR3 protein: CASSSRRQSGGELFF
CDR3 DNA: TGTGCCAGCAGCTCCCGTCGACAGTCTGGCGGGGAGCTGTTTTTT

D gene: NA
J gene: TRBJ2-2
V gene: TRBV2
clone size: NA
CDR3 protein: CASSLDTGELFF
CDR3 DNA: TGTGCCAGCAGTCTCGACACCGGGGAGCTGTTTTTT

D gene: TRBD2
J gene: TRBJ2-1
V gene: TRBV29-1
clone size: few
CDR3 protein: CSVAGLAGGSGNEQFF
CDR3 DNA: TGCAGCGTCGCCGGACTAGCGGGAGGAAGTGGCAATGAGCAGTTCTTC

D gene: NA
J gene: TRBJ2-3
V gene: TRBV28
clone size: NA
CDR3 protein: CASSLVQDTQYF
CDR3 DNA: TGTGCCAGCAGTCTAGTCCAGGATACGCAGTATTTT

D gene: NA
J gene: TRBJ1-2
V gene: TRBV19
clone size: NA
CDR3 protein: CASSIRTSVNYGYTF
CDR3 DNA: TGTGCCAGTAGTATCCGGACAAGTGTAAACTATGGCTACACCTTC

D gene: TRBD1
J gene: TRBJ1-2
V gene: TRBV18
clone size: NA
CDR3 protein: CASSPSRGHGYGYTF
CDR3 DNA: TGTGCCAGCTCACCATCGAGGGGGCATGGCTATGGCTACACCTTC

D gene: NA
J gene: TRBJ2-1
V gene: TRBV5-1
clone size: few
CDR3 protein: CASTVRGTRDYNEQFF
CDR3 DNA: TGCGCCAGCACTGTACGCGGGACCAGAGACTACAATGAGCAGTTCTTC

D gene: TRBD1
J gene: TRBJ2-6
V gene: TRBV5-1
clone size: once
CDR3 protein: CASSLNGQGAPGANVLTF
CDR3 DNA: TGCGCCAGCAGCTTGAACGGACAGGGGGCTCCTGGGGCCAACGTCCTGACTTTC